A selection of T cell receptor beta chains follows, all from one sample in a study of T cells in Graves' hyperthyroidism and ophthalmopathy. TCRdb independently ran MiXCR on the multiplex PCR reads; one entry per CDR3 protein. The table has more than 300,000 distinct CDR3 sequences, about a fifth seen once; the top ten hold 40%. The sequencing input was blood. Receptors originate from a man aged 18 to 29 with Graves' ophthalmopathy. The CDR3 runs from the conserved cysteine through the conserved F or W. The order of the fields is V gene, J gene, D gene, clone size, CDR3 DNA, CDR3 protein. The D gene is left open where the match is weak. Part of the rows lack a size; the others show once, few, many or a class for expanded clones.

v_call: TRBV5-1; j_call: TRBJ2-1; d_call: TRBD2; clone_size: once; cdr3_nt: TGCGCCAGCAGCGTCTCTAGCGGGAGTCTCAATGAGCAGTTCTTC; cdr3_aa: CASSVSSGSLNEQFF
v_call: TRBV12-3/TRBV12-4; j_call: TRBJ1-1; d_call: -; clone_size: many; cdr3_nt: TGTGCCAGCAGTACTGGCGATAGAGACAGGCCTAACACTGAAGCTTTCTTT; cdr3_aa: CASSTGDRDRPNTEAFF
v_call: TRBV30; j_call: TRBJ2-1; d_call: -; clone_size: -; cdr3_nt: TGTGCCTGGAGTGTACGGTCCGAGGGTGAGCAGTTCTTC; cdr3_aa: CAWSVRSEGEQFF
v_call: TRBV4-1; j_call: TRBJ2-3; d_call: -; clone_size: -; cdr3_nt: TGCGCCAGCAGCCAAGCTAATAGCGCAGATACGCAGTATTTT; cdr3_aa: CASSQANSADTQYF
v_call: TRBV28; j_call: TRBJ2-2; d_call: TRBD2; clone_size: -; cdr3_nt: TGTGCCAGCAGTTTTATTCGGACTAGCGGGAGGGCCAGCACCGGGGAGCTGTTTTTT; cdr3_aa: CASSFIRTSGRASTGELFF
v_call: TRBV6-1; j_call: TRBJ2-7; d_call: -; clone_size: -; cdr3_nt: TGTGCCAGCAGGCCTACTTCTAGGGGCGAGCAGTACTTC; cdr3_aa: CASRPTSRGEQYF
v_call: TRBV7-9; j_call: TRBJ1-2; d_call: TRBD1; clone_size: many; cdr3_nt: TGTGCCAGCAGCTTAGGGGACAGCCTTAACTATGGCTACACCTTC; cdr3_aa: CASSLGDSLNYGYTF
v_call: TRBV12-3/TRBV12-4; j_call: TRBJ1-1; d_call: -; clone_size: many; cdr3_nt: TGTGCCAGCACCCTGGGGGGCAGGGTGAGTACTGAAGCTTTCTTT; cdr3_aa: CASTLGGRVSTEAFF
v_call: TRBV6-5; j_call: TRBJ2-5; d_call: -; clone_size: many; cdr3_nt: TGTGCCAGCAGTTACTCTCCGAACTCTTTGGAGAAGCTGGCGGAGGCCCAGTACTTC; cdr3_aa: CASSYSPNSLEKLAEAQYF
v_call: TRBV6-1; j_call: TRBJ1-1; d_call: -; clone_size: many; cdr3_nt: TGTGCCAGCAGTGGGGCAGGCGGGTTGGACACTGAAGCTTTCTTT; cdr3_aa: CASSGAGGLDTEAFF
v_call: TRBV11-2; j_call: TRBJ1-1; d_call: -; clone_size: -; cdr3_nt: TGTGCCAGCAGCTTACAATTGGACCGACCGAACGCTGAAGCTTTCTTT; cdr3_aa: CASSLQLDRPNAEAFF
v_call: TRBV3-1; j_call: TRBJ2-4; d_call: -; clone_size: many; cdr3_nt: TGTGCCAGCAGCCAAGACGACGGACCGCTAGCCAAAAACATTCAGTACTTC; cdr3_aa: CASSQDDGPLAKNIQYF
v_call: TRBV9; j_call: TRBJ2-1; d_call: TRBD2; clone_size: -; cdr3_nt: TGTGCCAGCAGCGTTGAACTAGCGGGGGGTTGGAATGAGCAGTTCTTC; cdr3_aa: CASSVELAGGWNEQFF
v_call: TRBV2; j_call: TRBJ1-6; d_call: -; clone_size: many; cdr3_nt: TGTGCCAGCAACAACTACCGTTCACCCCTCCACTTT; cdr3_aa: CASNNYRSPLHF
v_call: TRBV6-1; j_call: TRBJ1-2; d_call: -; clone_size: many; cdr3_nt: TGTGCCAGCAGGGACGGGGATGGCTACACCTTC; cdr3_aa: CASRDGDGYTF
v_call: TRBV11-2; j_call: TRBJ1-1; d_call: TRBD1; clone_size: many; cdr3_nt: TGTGCCAGCAGCTTAGTCTACAGGGGTGGAGAAGCTTTCTTT; cdr3_aa: CASSLVYRGGEAFF
v_call: TRBV3-1; j_call: TRBJ2-3; d_call: -; clone_size: -; cdr3_nt: TGTGCCAGCAGAGCTCTAGTGGGGGCCTCAGATACGCAGTATTTT; cdr3_aa: CASRALVGASDTQYF
v_call: TRBV19; j_call: TRBJ1-5; d_call: -; clone_size: -; cdr3_nt: TGTGCCAGTAGTATAGACAGGTCTAATCAGCCCCAGCATTTT; cdr3_aa: CASSIDRSNQPQHF